This T cell receptor (beta chain) was captured by sequencing in a study of blood T cell repertoires in COVID-19. The overall study: Samples taken during acute and convalescent COVID-19 were collected in the United States, Italy and Spain.

The germline gives CDR1 SGHDT, CDR2 YYEEEE. The CDR3 totals 14 residues. Between the trimmed V and J ends, which lost 1 base and 1 base, there was a span of 8 bases. Sequenced by immunoSEQ multiplex PCR; TCRdb stores in-frame clones only, minus some. The sample includes about 120,000 clones, roughly 88% seen only once; the top ten take 6% to 8.5%. This sequence was found in a man aged 50 to 59 with acute or convalescent COVID-19. Sequencing was performed on peripheral blood. The chain recombines TRBV5-6 with TRBJ2-5; D gene ambiguous. The CDR3 nucleotides read TGTGCCAGCAGCTTGACAGAAATCCAAGAGACCCAGTACTTC. Its translation is CASSLTEIQETQYF.